These 10 T cell receptor beta chains were all obtained from the same sample, sequenced in a study of blood T cell repertoires in COVID-19. Only in-frame clones appear in the TCRdb table, and some are missing; sequencing was by immunoSEQ multiplex PCR. The top ten hold 3% to 4.5% of the sample, which has approximately 150,000 clones, approximately 88% seen once. Sequenced input: peripheral blood. The source of these receptors is a woman in her fifties or sixties who had recovered from COVID-19.

This chain uses TRBV23-1 with TRBJ1-2, with TRBD1 matching over 8 bases. TRBV23-1 is an ORF; its function is uncertain. CDR3 length: 13 residues. The J segment lost 4 bases and the V segment lost 4 bases, leaving 2 bases of the junction unmatched. This CDR3 reads CASSPQGGYGYTF. The CDR3 region has the DNA TGCGCCAGCAGTCCACAGGGGGGCTATGGCTACACCTTC.

This sequence joins TRBV21-1 and TRBJ1-1; the table assigns TRBD1, which was not confirmed against the DNA. TRBV21-1 is reported as a pseudogene. The CDR3 totals 15 residues. CDR3 sequence: CASSKEVQGVAEAFF. The CDR3 DNA reads TGTGCCAGCAGCAAAGAGGTTCAAGGGGTTGCTGAAGCTTTCTTT.

V is TRBV27 and J is TRBJ2-1; D might be TRBD1 (6 bases). Germline values: CDR1 MNHEY, CDR2 SMNVEV (reference sequence). The CDR3 spans 11 residues. Trimming took 7 bases from V and 10 from J, leaving 11 bases between them. For the CDR3, the DNA is TGTGCCAGCACCAGGGGCGTCGAGCAGTTCTTC. Translating it yields CASTRGVEQFF.

This CDR3 is CASMAAGMNYGYTF. CDR3 nucleotides: TGTGCCAGTATGGCGGCAGGGATGAACTATGGCTACACCTTC. The chain links TRBV19 to TRBJ1-2, with D maybe TRBD1 (5 bases). Per germline, CDR1 LNHDA and CDR2 SQIVND (reference sequence). Trimming took 7 bases from V and 2 from J, leaving 14 bases between them. The CDR3 is 14 amino acids.

The chain employs TRBV4-1 and TRBJ2-1, with 7 bases fitting TRBD2. Germline V lookup: CDR1 MGHRA, CDR2 YSYEKL. The CDR3 has 17 residues. J gave up 0 bases and V 1 base, and 6 bases lay outside the gene matches. CDR3 loop: CASSQVRAGNSYNEQFF. The CDR3 DNA follows: TGCGCCAGCAGCCAAGTAAGAGCGGGGAACTCCTACAATGAGCAGTTCTTC.

Only one count was recorded for this clone. The chain has TRBV24-1 and TRBJ1-2; TRBD1 agrees at 9 bases. Per germline, CDR1 KGHDR and CDR2 SFDVKD. V lost 5 bases and J lost 8; bases outside the gene matches: 5. This CDR3 has 13 amino acids. CDR3 residues: CATSARTGEGYTF. As DNA, the CDR3 is TGTGCCACCAGTGCCCGGACAGGGGAAGGCTACACCTTC.

This chain connects TRBV28 to TRBJ2-7; 9 bases match TRBD1. V was pared by 7 bases and J by 4 bases, with 20 bases of the junction left unmatched. Germline lookup yields CDR1 MDHEN and CDR2 SYDVKM. This CDR3 spans 18 amino acids. In DNA, the CDR3 is TGTGCCAGCATCCTAGAGCGGGACAGGGTTAAAGGAGCTTACGAGCAGTACTTC. It specifies CASILERDRVKGAYEQYF.

This chain links TRBV5-1 with TRBJ2-3, with 7 nucleotides matching TRBD1. CDR1 is SGHRS, CDR2 YFSETQ, per germline. The CDR3 consists of 14 residues. J was trimmed by 4 bases and V by 4 bases; bases with no gene match: 6. CDR3 in DNA: TGCGCCAGCAGCCCGGGGACAGAGTCAGATACGCAGTATTTT. This encodes CASSPGTESDTQYF.

The chain carries TRBV4-2 and TRBJ2-7; possibly TRBD1 for D (5 bases). CDR1 is LGHNA, CDR2 YNFKEQ, per germline. The CDR3 is 15 amino acids. V lost 3 bases and J 2 bases, leaving 14 bases between the germline ends. CDR3 nucleotides: TGTGCCAGCAGCCAGGGGCAGGTTGGGGCCTACGAGCAGTACTTC. Translated, it gives CASSQGQVGAYEQYF.

The chain couples TRBV19 to TRBJ2-7; tentative D call: TRBD2 (8 bases). The CDR3 loop spans 14 amino acids. V shed 6 bases and J shed 7 bases, with 19 bases lying between them. CDR1 and CDR2 (germline): LNHDA, SQIVND (reference sequence). CDR3 sequence: CASSRDSGGWEQYF. The CDR3 DNA follows: TGTGCCAGTAGCCGGGACAGCGGGGGCTGGGAGCAGTACTTC.